This T cell receptor beta chain was retrieved from a study of T cells in Graves' hyperthyroidism and ophthalmopathy. Overall study findings and caveats: Also found in blood were most expanded thyroid clonotypes above 0.001.

To note about this clonotype: Its cognate antigen is unknown.

The germline V gene encodes CDR1 LGHNA and CDR2 YSLEER. The CDR3 is 17 residues long. With 0 bases clipped from V and 8 bases from J, the junction kept 9 bases outside the gene matches. The TCR beta CDR3 regions underwent amplification using RNA transcripts as the source. Researchers ran a first-round RT-PCR on the TCR CDR3 using the HTBI primer set. Each CDR3 protein gets one entry after TCRdb re-called the multiplex PCR reads with MiXCR. The sample consists of approximately 690,000 distinct CDR3 sequences, roughly 20% of them appearing once. The receptor comes from a man younger than 40 with Graves' ophthalmopathy. Sequencing used blood. The V call is TRBV4-3, the J call TRBJ2-1; the match to TRBD2 covers 11 bases. The CDR3 nucleotides read TGCGCCAGCAGCCAAGAAAGGGCTAGCGGGAGGATTGATGAGCAGTTCTTC. Encoded protein: CASSQERASGRIDEQFF.